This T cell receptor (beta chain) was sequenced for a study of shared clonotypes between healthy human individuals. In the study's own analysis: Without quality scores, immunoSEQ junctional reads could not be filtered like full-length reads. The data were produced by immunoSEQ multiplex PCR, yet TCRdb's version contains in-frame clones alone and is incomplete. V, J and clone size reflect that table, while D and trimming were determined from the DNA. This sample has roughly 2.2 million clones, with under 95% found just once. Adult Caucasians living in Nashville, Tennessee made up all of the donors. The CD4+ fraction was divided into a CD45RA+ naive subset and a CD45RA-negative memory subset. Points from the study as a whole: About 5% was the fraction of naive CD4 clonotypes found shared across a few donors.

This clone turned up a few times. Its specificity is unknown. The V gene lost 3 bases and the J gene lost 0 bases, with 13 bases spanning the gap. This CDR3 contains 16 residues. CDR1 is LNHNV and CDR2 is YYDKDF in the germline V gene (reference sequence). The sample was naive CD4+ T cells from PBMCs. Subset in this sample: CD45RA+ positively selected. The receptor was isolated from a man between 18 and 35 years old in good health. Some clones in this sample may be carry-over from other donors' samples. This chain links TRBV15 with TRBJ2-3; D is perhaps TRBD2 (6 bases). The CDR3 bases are TGTGCCACCAGCAGCCTCGGTCGGGGGAGCACAGATACGCAGTATTTT. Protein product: CATSSLGRGSTDTQYF.